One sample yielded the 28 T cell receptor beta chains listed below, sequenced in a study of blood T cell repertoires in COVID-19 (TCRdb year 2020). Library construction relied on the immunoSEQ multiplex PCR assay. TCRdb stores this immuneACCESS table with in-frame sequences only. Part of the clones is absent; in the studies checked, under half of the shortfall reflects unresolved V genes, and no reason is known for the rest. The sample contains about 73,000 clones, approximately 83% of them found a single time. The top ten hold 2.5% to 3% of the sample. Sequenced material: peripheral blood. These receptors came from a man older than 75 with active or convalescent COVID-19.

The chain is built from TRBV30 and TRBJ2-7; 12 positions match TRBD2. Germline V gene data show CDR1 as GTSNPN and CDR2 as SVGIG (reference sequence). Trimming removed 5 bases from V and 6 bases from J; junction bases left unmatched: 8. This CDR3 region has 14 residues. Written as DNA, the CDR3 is TGTGCCTGGCGCCTAGCGGGAGGGCCGGTCGAGCAGTACTTC. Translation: CAWRLAGGPVEQYF.

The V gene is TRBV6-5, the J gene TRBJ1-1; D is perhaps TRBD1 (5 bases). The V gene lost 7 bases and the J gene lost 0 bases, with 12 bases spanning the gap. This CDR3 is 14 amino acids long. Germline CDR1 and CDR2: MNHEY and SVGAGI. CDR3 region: CASTRGSLNTEAFF. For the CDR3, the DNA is TGTGCCAGCACCCGGGGGAGCCTGAACACTGAAGCTTTCTTT.

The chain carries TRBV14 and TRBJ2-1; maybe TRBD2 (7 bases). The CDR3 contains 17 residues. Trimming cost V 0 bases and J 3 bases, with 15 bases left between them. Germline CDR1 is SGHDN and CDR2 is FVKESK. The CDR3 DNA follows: TGTGCCAGCAGCCAAGATTGGGGGGGCGCGTACTACAATGAGCAGTTCTTC. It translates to CASSQDWGGAYYNEQFF.

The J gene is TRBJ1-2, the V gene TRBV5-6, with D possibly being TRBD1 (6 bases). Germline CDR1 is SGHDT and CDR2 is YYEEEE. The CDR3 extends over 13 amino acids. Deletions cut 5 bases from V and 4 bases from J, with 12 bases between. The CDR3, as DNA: TGTGCCAGCAGGCAGGGGTTGATCTATGGCTACACCTTC. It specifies CASRQGLIYGYTF.

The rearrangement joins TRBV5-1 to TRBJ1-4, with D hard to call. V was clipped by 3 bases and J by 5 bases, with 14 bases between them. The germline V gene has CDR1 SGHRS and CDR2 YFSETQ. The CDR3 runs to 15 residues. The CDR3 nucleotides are TGCGCCAGCAGCTGGATGAATAGGGAGAATGAAAAACTGTTTTTT. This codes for CASSWMNRENEKLFF.

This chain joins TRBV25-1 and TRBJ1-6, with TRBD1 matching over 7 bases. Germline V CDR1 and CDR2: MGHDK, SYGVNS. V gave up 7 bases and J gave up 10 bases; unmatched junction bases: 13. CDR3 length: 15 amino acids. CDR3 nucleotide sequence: TGTGCCAGCACCCCCGGAGGGACAGTAGGATCACCCCTCCACTTT. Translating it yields CASTPGGTVGSPLHF. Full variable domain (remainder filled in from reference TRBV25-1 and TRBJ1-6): EADIYQTPRYLVIGTGKKITLECSQTMGHDKMYWYQQDPGMELHLIHYSYGVNSTEKGDLSSESTVSRIRTEHFPLTLESARPSHTSQYLCASTPGGTVGSPLHFGNGTRLTVT.

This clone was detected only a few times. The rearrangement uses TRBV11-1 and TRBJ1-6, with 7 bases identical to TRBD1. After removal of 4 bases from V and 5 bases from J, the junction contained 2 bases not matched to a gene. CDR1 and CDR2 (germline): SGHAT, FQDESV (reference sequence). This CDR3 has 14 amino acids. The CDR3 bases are TGTGCCAGCAGCTACAGGGGTAATAATTCACCCCTCCACTTT. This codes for CASSYRGNNSPLHF.

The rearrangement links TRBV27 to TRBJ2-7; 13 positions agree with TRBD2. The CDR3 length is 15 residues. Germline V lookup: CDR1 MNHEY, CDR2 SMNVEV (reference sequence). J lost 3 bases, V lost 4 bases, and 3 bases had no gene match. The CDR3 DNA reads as TGTGCCAGCAGTTCTGGACTAGCGGGAGTCTACGAGCAGTACTTC. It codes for CASSSGLAGVYEQYF.

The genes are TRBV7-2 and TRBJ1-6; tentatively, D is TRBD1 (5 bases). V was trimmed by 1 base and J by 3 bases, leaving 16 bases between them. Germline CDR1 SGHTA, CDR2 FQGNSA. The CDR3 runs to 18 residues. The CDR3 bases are TGTGCCAGCAGCTTAGAAAGGGCGACAGTCTTCTATAATTCACCCCTCCACTTT. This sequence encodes CASSLERATVFYNSPLHF.

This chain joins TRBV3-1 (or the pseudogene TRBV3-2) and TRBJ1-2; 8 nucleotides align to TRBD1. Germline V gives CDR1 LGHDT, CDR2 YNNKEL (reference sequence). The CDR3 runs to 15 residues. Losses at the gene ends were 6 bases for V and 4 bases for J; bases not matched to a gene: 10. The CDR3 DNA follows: TGTGCCAGCAGAAACCTAGGACAGGGTACCTATGGCTACACCTTC. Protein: CASRNLGQGTYGYTF.

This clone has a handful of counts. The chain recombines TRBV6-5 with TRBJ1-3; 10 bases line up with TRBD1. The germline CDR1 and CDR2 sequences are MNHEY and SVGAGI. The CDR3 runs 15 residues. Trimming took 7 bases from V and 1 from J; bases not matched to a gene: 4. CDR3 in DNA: TGTGCCAGCACCGACAGGGGGCGATCTGGAAACACCATATATTTT. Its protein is CASTDRGRSGNTIYF.

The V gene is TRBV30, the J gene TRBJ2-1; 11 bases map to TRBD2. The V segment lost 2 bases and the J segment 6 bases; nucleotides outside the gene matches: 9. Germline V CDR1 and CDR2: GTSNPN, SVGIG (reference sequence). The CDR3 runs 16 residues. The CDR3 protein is CAWSPATGTSGNEQFF. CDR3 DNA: TGTGCCTGGAGTCCCGCAACAGGGACTAGCGGCAATGAGCAGTTCTTC.

CDR3 residues: CASKTDRARETQYF. Written as DNA, the CDR3 is TGTGCCAGCAAGACAGACAGGGCCAGAGAGACCCAGTACTTC. The chain is built from TRBV2 and TRBJ2-5; TRBD1 matches at 7 bases. The germline V gene encodes CDR1 SNHLY and CDR2 FYNNEI. After removal of 7 bases from V and 4 bases from J, the junction contained 9 bases not matched to a gene. CDR3 length equals 14 residues.

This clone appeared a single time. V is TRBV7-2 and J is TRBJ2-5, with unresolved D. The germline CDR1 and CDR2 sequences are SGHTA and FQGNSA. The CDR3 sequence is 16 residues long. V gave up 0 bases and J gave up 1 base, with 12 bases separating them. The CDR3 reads CASSLAFAGSQETQYF. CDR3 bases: TGTGCCAGCAGCTTAGCGTTTGCAGGCAGCCAAGAGACCCAGTACTTC. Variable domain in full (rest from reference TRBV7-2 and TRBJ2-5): GAGVSQSPSNKVTEKGKDVELRCDPISGHTALYWYRQSLGQGLEFLIYFQGNSAPDKSGLPSDRFSAERTGGSVSTLTIQRTQQEDSAVYLCASSLAFAGSQETQYFGPGTRLLVL.

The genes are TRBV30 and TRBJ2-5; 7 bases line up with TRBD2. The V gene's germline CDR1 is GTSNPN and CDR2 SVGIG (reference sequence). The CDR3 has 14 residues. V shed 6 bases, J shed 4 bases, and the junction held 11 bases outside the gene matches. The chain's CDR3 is CACPGGAGLETQYF. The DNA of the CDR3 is TGTGCCTGCCCCGGGGGAGCGGGGTTAGAGACCCAGTACTTC.

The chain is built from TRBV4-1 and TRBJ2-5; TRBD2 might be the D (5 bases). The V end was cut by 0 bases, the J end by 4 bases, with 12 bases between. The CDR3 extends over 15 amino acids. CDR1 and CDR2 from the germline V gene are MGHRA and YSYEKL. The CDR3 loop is CASSQDVAGPETQYF. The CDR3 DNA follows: TGCGCCAGCAGCCAAGACGTGGCGGGCCCAGAGACCCAGTACTTC.

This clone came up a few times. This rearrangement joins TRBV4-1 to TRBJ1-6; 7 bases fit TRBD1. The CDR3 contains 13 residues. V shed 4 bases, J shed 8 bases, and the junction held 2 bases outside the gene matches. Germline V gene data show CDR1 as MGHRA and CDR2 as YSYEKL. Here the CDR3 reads CASSRDSYSPLHF. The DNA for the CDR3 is TGCGCCAGCAGCCGGGACAGTTATTCACCCCTCCACTTT.

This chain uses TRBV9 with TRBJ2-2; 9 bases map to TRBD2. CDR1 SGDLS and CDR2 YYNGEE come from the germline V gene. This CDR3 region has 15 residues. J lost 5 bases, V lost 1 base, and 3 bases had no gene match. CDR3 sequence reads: CASSVLAGTTGELFF. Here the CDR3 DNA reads TGTGCCAGCAGCGTACTAGCGGGAACGACCGGGGAGCTGTTTTTT.

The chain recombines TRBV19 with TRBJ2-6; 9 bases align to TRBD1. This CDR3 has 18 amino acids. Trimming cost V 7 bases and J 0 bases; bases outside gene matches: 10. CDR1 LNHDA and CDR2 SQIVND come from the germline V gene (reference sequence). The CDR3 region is CASNTGQGIDSGANVLTF. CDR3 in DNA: TGTGCCAGTAATACCGGACAGGGGATAGACTCTGGGGCCAACGTCCTGACTTTC.

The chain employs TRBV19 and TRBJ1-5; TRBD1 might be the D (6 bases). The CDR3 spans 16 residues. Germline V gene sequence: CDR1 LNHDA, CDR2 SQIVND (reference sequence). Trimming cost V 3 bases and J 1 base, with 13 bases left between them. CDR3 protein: CASSIRVGGSNQPQHF. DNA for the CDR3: TGTGCCAGTAGTATCCGGGTAGGGGGAAGCAATCAGCCCCAGCATTTT.

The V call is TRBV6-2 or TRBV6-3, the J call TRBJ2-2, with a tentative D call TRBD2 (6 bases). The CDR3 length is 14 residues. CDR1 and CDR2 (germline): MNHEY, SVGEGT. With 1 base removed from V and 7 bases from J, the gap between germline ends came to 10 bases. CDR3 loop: CASSYLRGVGELFF. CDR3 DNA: TGTGCCAGCAGTTACTTGCGGGGTGTCGGGGAGCTGTTTTTT.

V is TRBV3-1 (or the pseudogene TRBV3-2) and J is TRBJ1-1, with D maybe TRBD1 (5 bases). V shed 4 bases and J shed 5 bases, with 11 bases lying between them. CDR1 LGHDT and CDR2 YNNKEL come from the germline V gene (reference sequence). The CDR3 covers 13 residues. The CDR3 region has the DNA TGTGCCAGCAGCCTTAGGGGTGTGACTGAAGCTTTCTTT. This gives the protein CASSLRGVTEAFF.

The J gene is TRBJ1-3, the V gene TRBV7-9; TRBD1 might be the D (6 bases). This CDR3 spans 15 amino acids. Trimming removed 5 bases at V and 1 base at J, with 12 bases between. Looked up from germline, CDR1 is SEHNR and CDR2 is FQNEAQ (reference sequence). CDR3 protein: CASSPYRVSGNTIYF. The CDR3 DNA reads TGTGCCAGCAGCCCGTACAGGGTATCTGGAAACACCATATATTTT.

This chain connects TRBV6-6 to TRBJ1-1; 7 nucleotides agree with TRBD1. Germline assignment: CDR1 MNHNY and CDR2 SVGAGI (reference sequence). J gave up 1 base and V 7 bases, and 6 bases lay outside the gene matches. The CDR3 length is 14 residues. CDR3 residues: CASTQGQRNTEAFF. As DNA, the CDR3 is TGTGCCAGCACCCAGGGACAGAGGAACACTGAAGCTTTCTTT.

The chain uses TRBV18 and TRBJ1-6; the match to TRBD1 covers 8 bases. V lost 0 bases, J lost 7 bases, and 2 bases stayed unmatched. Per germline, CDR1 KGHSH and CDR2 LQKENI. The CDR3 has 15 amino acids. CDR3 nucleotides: TGTGCCAGCTCACCACCCCAGGGGGCAAATTCACCCCTCCACTTT. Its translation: CASSPPQGANSPLHF.

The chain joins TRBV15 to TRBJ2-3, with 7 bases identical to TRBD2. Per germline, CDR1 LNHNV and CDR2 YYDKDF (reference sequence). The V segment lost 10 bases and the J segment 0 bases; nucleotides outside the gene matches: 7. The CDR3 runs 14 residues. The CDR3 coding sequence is TGTGCCAGCAAAGCGGGGTATAGCACAGATACGCAGTATTTT. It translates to CASKAGYSTDTQYF. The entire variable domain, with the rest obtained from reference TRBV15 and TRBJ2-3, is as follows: DAMVIQNPRYQVTQFGKPVTLSCSQTLNHNVMYWYQQKSSQAPKLLFHYYDKDFNNEADTPDNFQSRRPNTSFCFLDIRSPGLGDTAMYLCASKAGYSTDTQYFGPGTRLTVL.

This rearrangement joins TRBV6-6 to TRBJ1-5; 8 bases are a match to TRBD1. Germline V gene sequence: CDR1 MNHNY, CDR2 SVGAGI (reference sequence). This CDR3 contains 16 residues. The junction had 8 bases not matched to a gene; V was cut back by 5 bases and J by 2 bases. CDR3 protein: CASSALTGVGNQPQHF. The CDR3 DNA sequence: TGTGCCAGCAGTGCCCTGACAGGGGTTGGCAATCAGCCCCAGCATTTT.

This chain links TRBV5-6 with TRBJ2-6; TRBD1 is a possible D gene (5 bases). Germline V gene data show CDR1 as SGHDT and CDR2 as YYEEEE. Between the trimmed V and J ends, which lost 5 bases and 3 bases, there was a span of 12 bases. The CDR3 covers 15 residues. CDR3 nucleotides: TGTGCCAGCAGATACTCAGGGTTTGGGGCCAACGTCCTGACTTTC. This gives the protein CASRYSGFGANVLTF.